Following are 14 T cell receptor beta chains from one sample sequenced in a study of shared clonotypes between healthy human individuals. Sequencing used immunoSEQ multiplex PCR; TCRdb keeps in-frame clones, though not all of them. The repertoire has 450,000 or so clones, 70% to 80% of them found once; the top ten carry about 12%. Sequences were obtained from PBMCs. The receptors here all came from a woman in her thirties or forties in good health. Some clones in this sample may be carry-over from other donors' samples.

The rearrangement joins TRBV7-8 to TRBJ1-5; 7 bases are a match to TRBD1. The V segment lost 5 bases and the J segment 2 bases; nucleotides outside the gene matches: 6. This CDR3 is 15 amino acids long. The germline V gene has CDR1 SGHVS and CDR2 FQNEAQ. As DNA, the CDR3 is TGTGCCAGCAGCGCCGACAGGGTGGGCAATCAGCCCCAGCATTTT. Translation: CASSADRVGNQPQHF.

This chain links TRBV11-2 with TRBJ2-7, with D perhaps matching TRBD2 (5 bases). Between the trimmed V and J ends, which lost 0 bases and 6 bases, there was a span of 15 bases. CDR1 and CDR2 from the germline V gene are SGHAT and FQNNGV. The CDR3 covers 15 residues. This CDR3 reads CASSLDPGSSVEQYF. DNA of the CDR3: TGTGCCAGCAGCTTAGATCCTGGGAGTTCTGTCGAGCAGTACTTC.

The chain employs TRBV7-7 and TRBJ2-7, with a possible D match to TRBD2 (6 bases). The germline V gene has CDR1 SSHAT and CDR2 FNYEAQ (reference sequence). V was trimmed by 5 bases and J by 5 bases, leaving 25 bases between them. This CDR3 comprises 17 residues. Here the CDR3 reads CASSPVLRGTPGNEQYF. For the CDR3, the DNA is TGTGCCAGCAGCCCTGTCCTACGGGGGACGCCGGGCAACGAGCAGTACTTC.

V is TRBV6-6 and J is TRBJ2-1; 8 bases are a match to TRBD2. This CDR3 is 15 amino acids long. V shed 2 bases and J 9 bases; nucleotides not matched to a gene: 9. Germline V lookup: CDR1 MNHNY, CDR2 SVGAGI (reference sequence). CDR3 in DNA: TGTGCCAGCAGTTACGAGACTAGCGACACCGGTGAGCAGTTCTTC. Amino acids: CASSYETSDTGEQFF.

The chain employs TRBV7-2 and TRBJ1-5, with D hard to call. CDR3 size: 14 residues. Germline loops: CDR1 SGHTA, CDR2 FQGNSA. Trimming stripped 1 base from V and 4 bases from J, with 8 bases between. DNA for the CDR3: TGTGCCAGCAGCTTAGTGCCAGATAATCAGCCCCAGCATTTT. Translated: CASSLVPDNQPQHF.

The chain joins TRBV7-9 to TRBJ2-1; 8 bases agree with TRBD1. The CDR3 covers 15 residues. Germline V gives CDR1 SEHNR, CDR2 FQNEAQ (reference sequence). V lost 1 base and J lost 2; bases outside the gene matches: 1. The CDR3 bases are TGTGCCAGCAGCTTAGGGACAGGGACCTACAATGAGCAGTTCTTC. It specifies CASSLGTGTYNEQFF.

The rearrangement uses TRBV7-2 and TRBJ2-1; D possibly corresponds to TRBD2 (6 bases). The CDR3 contains 15 residues. Germline CDR1 and CDR2: SGHTA and FQGNSA. Trimming shortened V by 1 base and J by 7 bases, and 14 bases separated the two germline ends. DNA for the CDR3: TGTGCCAGCAGCTTAGATGGTAGCGGAACAAATGAGCAGTTCTTC. This sequence encodes CASSLDGSGTNEQFF.

The chain recombines TRBV7-2 with TRBJ2-7; a weak D match, TRBD2 (5 bases). V was shortened by 3 bases and J by 6 bases, with 15 bases between the two germline ends. CDR3 length: 14 residues. Looked up from germline, CDR1 is SGHTA and CDR2 is FQGNSA. The CDR3 DNA follows: TGTGCCAGCAGCTTTACCAGGACTGTTGGCGAGCAGTACTTC. Encoded protein: CASSFTRTVGEQYF.

V usage is TRBV28 and J usage is TRBJ2-7; D not certain. V gave up 4 bases and J gave up 0 bases, with 4 bases separating them. CDR1 MDHEN and CDR2 SYDVKM come from the germline V gene. The CDR3 consists of 12 residues. The CDR3 reads CASSSGSYEQYF. CDR3 coding DNA: TGTGCCAGCAGTTCCGGCTCCTACGAGCAGTACTTC.

V usage is TRBV5-1 and J usage is TRBJ2-4, with TRBD1 identical over 8 bases. V was pared by 0 bases and J by 7 bases, with 9 bases of the junction left unmatched. CDR3 size: 16 residues. Looked up from germline, CDR1 is SGHRS and CDR2 is YFSETQ. In DNA, the CDR3 is TGCGCCAGCAGCTTGGACAACCGACAGGGGCGGAACATTCAGTACTTC. This gives the protein CASSLDNRQGRNIQYF.

The rearrangement joins TRBV7-3 to TRBJ2-3; D gene unclear. Germline loops: CDR1 SGHTA, CDR2 FQGTGA. This CDR3 is built from 14 residues. Trimming cost V 1 base and J 2 bases, with 7 bases left between them. Written as DNA, the CDR3 is TGTGCCAGCAGCTTAAACGCGGTCACAGATACGCAGTATTTT. The encoded protein is CASSLNAVTDTQYF.

This rearrangement joins TRBV5-1 to TRBJ2-7; 11 nucleotides align to TRBD1. Per the germline V gene, CDR1 is SGHRS and CDR2 is YFSETQ. The CDR3 runs to 14 residues. V dropped 4 bases and J dropped 5; count of bases not matched to a gene: 5. The CDR3 bases are TGCGCCAGCAGCCCTCGGACAGGGGGCGACGAGCAGTACTTC. This sequence encodes CASSPRTGGDEQYF.

The chain has TRBV30 and TRBJ2-2; D gene ambiguous. The CDR3 is made up of 11 amino acids. Trimming cost V 5 bases and J 2 bases, with 3 bases left between them. From germline, CDR1 is GTSNPN and CDR2 SVGIG (reference sequence). CDR3 sequence: CAWGNTGELFF. In DNA form, the CDR3 reads TGTGCCTGGGGAAACACCGGGGAGCTGTTTTTT.

Many counts were recorded for this clone. The sample holds other DNA sequences that translate to the same CDR3. The chain is built from TRBV9 and TRBJ2-5; 11 nucleotides align to TRBD2. V shed 3 bases, J shed 9 bases, and the junction held 13 bases outside the gene matches. This CDR3 contains 16 residues. Germline V gene sequence: CDR1 SGDLS, CDR2 YYNGEE. The CDR3 DNA is TGTGCCAGCAGCGCGGCCGGGACTAGCGGCCCCTCCCCCCAGTACTTC. Its protein is CASSAAGTSGPSPQYF.